The T cell receptor beta chain under discussion was sequenced for a study of cytomegalovirus exposure and HLA in healthy donors. Study details: Genetic ancestry analysis placed approximately 78% of the 300 to 500 donors that were genotyped in the Caucasian-associated cluster.

The V gene's germline CDR1 is MDHEN and CDR2 SYDVKM. The CDR3 is 14 residues long. Unmatched junction bases numbered 7, after V lost 6 bases and J lost 8 bases. General observations from the study: One later analysis reportedly identified an Asian-associated ancestry cluster that showed fewer N-insertions than the roughly 700-donor mean.

PCR primers comprised 60 Vbeta and 13 Jbeta primers. Only in-frame clones appear in the TCRdb table, and some are missing; sequencing was by immunoSEQ multiplex PCR. The sample records about 150,000 clones, about 74% being singletons. As to this clone: Its antigen is unidentified.

The gene calls are TRBV28 and TRBJ1-6; TRBD1 aligns across 7 bases. The receptor's source is a man between 35 and 55 years old in good health and CMV-seropositive. Material: PBMCs. CDR3 region: CASRRQGLDSPLHF. In nucleotides, the CDR3 is TGTGCCAGCAGGAGACAGGGTTTAGATTCACCCCTCCACTTT. The complete variable domain, with remaining parts taken from reference TRBV28 and TRBJ1-6, reads DVKVTQSSRYLVKRTGEKVFLECVQDMDHENMFWYRQDPGLGLRLIYFSYDVKMKEKGDIPEGYSVSREKKERFSLILESASTNQTSMYLCASRRQGLDSPLHFGNGTRLTVT.